This TCR beta chain was identified in a study of Ad26.COV2.S vaccination and SARS-CoV-2 variants. Trimming stripped 0 bases from V and 2 bases from J, with 8 bases between. CDR1 is SGHRS, CDR2 YFSETQ, per germline. The CDR3 spans 14 residues. The data were produced by immunoSEQ multiplex PCR, yet TCRdb's version contains in-frame clones alone and is incomplete. The sample records some 320,000 clones, around four fifths being singletons. Specified treatment: roughly 20 received Ad26.COV2.S at low or high dose, single or two shots; about 5 received placebo; per-sample allocation not given. On day 63 after the first injection, vaccine and placebo recipients gave samples. Based in Boston, the donor was an adult of 18-55 years.

V is TRBV5-1 and J is TRBJ2-5; D not certain. This TCR was sampled from a person aged 18 to 65 who received the Ad26.COV2.S COVID-19 vaccine or a placebo. Sample: peripheral blood, taken in a trial of Ad26.COV2.S vaccine versus placebo. CDR3 DNA sequence: TGCGCCAGCAGCTTGGTAGCAGTACAAGAGACCCAGTACTTC. Translating it yields CASSLVAVQETQYF.